This TCR beta chain was identified in a study of T cell responses to AZD1222 COVID-19 vaccine. Clones were sequenced by immunoSEQ multiplex PCR, and TCRdb holds only the in-frame ones, with some missing. The table records about 140,000 clones, about 92% of them present only once. Germline V gene data show CDR1 as LNHDA and CDR2 as SQIVND (reference sequence). The CDR3 totals 14 residues. V shed 3 bases and J shed 4 bases, with 7 bases lying between them. The chain is built from TRBV19 and TRBJ1-6, with D possibly matching TRBD1 (5 bases). The sample consisted of peripheral blood, taken on day 0 of AZD1222 vaccination. This sequence originates from an adult in good health. The CDR3 region is CASSMGGYNSPLHF. In nucleotides, the CDR3 is TGTGCCAGTAGTATGGGGGGTTATAATTCACCCCTCCACTTT.